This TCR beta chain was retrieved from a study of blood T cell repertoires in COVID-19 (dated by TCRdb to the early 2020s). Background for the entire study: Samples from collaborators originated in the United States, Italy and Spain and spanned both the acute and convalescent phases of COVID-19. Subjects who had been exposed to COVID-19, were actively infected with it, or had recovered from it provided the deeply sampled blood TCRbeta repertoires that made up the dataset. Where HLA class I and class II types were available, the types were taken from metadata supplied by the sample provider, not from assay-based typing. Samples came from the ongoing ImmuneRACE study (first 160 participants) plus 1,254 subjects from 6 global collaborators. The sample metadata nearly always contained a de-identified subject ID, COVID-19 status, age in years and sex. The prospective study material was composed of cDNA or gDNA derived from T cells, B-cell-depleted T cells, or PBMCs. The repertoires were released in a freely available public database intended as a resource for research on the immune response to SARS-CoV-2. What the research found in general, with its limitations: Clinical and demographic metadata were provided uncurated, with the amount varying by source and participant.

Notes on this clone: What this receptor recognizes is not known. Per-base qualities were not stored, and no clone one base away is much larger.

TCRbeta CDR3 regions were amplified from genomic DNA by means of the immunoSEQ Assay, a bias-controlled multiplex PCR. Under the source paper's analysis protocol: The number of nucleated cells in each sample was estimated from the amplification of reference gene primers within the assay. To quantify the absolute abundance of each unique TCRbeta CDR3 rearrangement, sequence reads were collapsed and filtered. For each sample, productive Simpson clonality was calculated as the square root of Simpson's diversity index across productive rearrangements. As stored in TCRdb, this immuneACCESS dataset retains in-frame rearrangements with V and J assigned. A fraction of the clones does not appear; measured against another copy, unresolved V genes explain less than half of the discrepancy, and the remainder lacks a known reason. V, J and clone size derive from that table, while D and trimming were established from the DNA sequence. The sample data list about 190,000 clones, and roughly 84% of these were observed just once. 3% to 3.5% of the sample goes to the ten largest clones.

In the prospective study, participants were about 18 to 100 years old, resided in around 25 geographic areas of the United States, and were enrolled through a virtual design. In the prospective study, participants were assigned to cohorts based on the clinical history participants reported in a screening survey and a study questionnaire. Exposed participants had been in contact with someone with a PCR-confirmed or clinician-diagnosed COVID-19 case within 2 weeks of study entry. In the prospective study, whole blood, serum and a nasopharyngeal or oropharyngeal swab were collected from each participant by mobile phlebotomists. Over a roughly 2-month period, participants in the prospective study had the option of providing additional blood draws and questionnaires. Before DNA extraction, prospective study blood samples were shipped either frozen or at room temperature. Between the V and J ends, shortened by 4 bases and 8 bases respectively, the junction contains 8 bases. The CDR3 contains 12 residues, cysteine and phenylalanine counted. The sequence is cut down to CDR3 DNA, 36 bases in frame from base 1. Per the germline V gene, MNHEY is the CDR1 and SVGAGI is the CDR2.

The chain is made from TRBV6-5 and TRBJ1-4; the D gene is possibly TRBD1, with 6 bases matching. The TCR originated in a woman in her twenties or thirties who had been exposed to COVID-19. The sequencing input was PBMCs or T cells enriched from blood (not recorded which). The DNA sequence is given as TGTGCCAGCAGTTTGGACAGAGAAAAACTGTTTTTT. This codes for CASSLDREKLFF.